This TCR beta chain was sequenced during a study of shared clonotypes between healthy human individuals. Study at large: Per donor, three plates held CD4 naive cells, three held CD4 memory, two held CD8 naive and one held CD8 memory.

On this clone itself: The antigen is unknown.

A split of CD4+ cells into CD45RA+ naive and CD45RA-negative memory subsets was performed. Trimming stripped 7 bases from V and 4 bases from J, with 17 bases between. Germline V lookup: CDR1 MDHEN, CDR2 SYDVKM. The CDR3 has 14 amino acids. Some clones are missing from TCRdb's copy, which holds only in-frame ones; the method was immunoSEQ multiplex PCR. The sample yields under 650,000 clones, 90% to 96% seen once. Regarding the study as a whole: Memory subsets had estimated richness that was generally smaller than that of naive subsets.

Material for sequencing was naive CD4+ T cells sorted from blood. Subset denoted: CD45RA+ positively selected. This chain joins TRBV28 and TRBJ2-7; D gene uncertain. The TCR comes from a woman in her twenties or thirties in good health. The CDR3 protein is CASTESRGFYEQYF. In DNA form, the CDR3 reads TGTGCCAGCACGGAGTCGCGTGGTTTTTACGAGCAGTACTTC.